The rows below give T cell receptor beta chains drawn from one sample of a study of cytomegalovirus exposure and HLA in healthy donors. Sequencing was performed with immunoSEQ multiplex PCR; in TCRdb, only in-frame clones are kept and a portion is missing. The sample includes fewer than 60,000 clones, approximately 95% of them seen just once. The sample was PBMCs. The receptors come from a young woman in good health and CMV-seropositive. CDR3s include the opening cysteine and the closing phenylalanine or tryptophan. The D gene is left open where the match is weak. For some rows the clone size is stated as once, few or many, or as a class when expanded; others skip it.

TRBJ1-1 | NA | TRBV6-1 | NA | CASSESENTEAFF | TGTGCCAGCAGTGAATCAGAGAACACTGAAGCTTTCTTT
TRBJ2-1 | TRBD2 | TRBV2 | NA | CASIFLAGDDEQFF | TGTGCCAGCATATTCCTAGCGGGAGATGATGAGCAGTTCTTC
TRBJ2-7 | NA | TRBV7-9 | once | CASSLPSGDLSYEQYF | TGTGCCAGCAGCTTACCGAGCGGAGACCTCTCCTACGAGCAGTACTTC
TRBJ2-1 | NA | TRBV2 | NA | CASSDRGGISDEQFF | TGTGCCAGCAGTGATCGCGGGGGCATATCGGATGAGCAGTTCTTC
TRBJ1-1 | TRBD1 | TRBV7-3 | NA | CASSSQRGQGRTFF | TGTGCCAGCAGCTCACAGAGGGGACAGGGTAGGACTTTCTTT
TRBJ2-7 | NA | TRBV25-1 | NA | CASRGKLAVTYEQYF | TGTGCCAGCAGGGGTAAGTTAGCGGTTACCTACGAGCAGTACTTC
TRBJ2-7 | TRBD2 | TRBV7-9 | NA | CASSKTSGLAGSYEQYF | TGTGCCAGCAGCAAAACCTCGGGACTAGCGGGGTCCTACGAGCAGTACTTC
TRBJ2-2 | NA | TRBV5-1 | NA | CASNGVVGTGELFF | TGCGCCAGCAATGGAGTCGTGGGCACCGGGGAGCTGTTTTTT
TRBJ1-2 | TRBD1 | TRBV6-5 | NA | CASSLGQGAGNYGYTF | TGTGCCAGCAGTTTGGGACAGGGGGCAGGTAACTATGGCTACACCTTC
TRBJ2-2 | NA | TRBV6-5 | NA | CASSYSATGELFF | TGTGCCAGCAGTTACTCGGCCACCGGGGAGCTGTTTTTT
TRBJ1-1 | NA | TRBV6-6 | NA | CASSDVTLDPEAFF | TGTGCCAGCAGTGACGTCACTCTAGACCCTGAAGCTTTCTTT
TRBJ2-5 | TRBD2 | TRBV5-1 | once | CASSPSGTEETQYF | TGCGCCAGCAGCCCAAGCGGGACCGAAGAGACCCAGTACTTC
TRBJ2-4 | TRBD2 | TRBV7-2 | NA | CASSLGGLGKNIQYF | TGTGCCAGCAGTCTAGGGGGACTAGGTAAAAACATTCAGTACTTC
TRBJ2-3 | NA | TRBV5-6 | NA | CASSSRTRNTDTQYF | TGTGCCAGCAGCTCTCGAACTCGAAACACAGATACGCAGTATTTT
TRBJ2-1 | TRBD2 | TRBV7-2 | NA | CASSLGAGTMIGEQFF | TGTGCCAGCAGCTTAGGGGCCGGGACTATGATTGGTGAGCAGTTCTTC
TRBJ2-5 | TRBD1 | TRBV5-1 | NA | CASKGILGTGETQYF | TGCGCCAGCAAGGGCATTTTAGGGACAGGAGAGACCCAGTACTTC
TRBJ1-4 | TRBD1 | TRBV30 | NA | CAWSPGQVTNEKLFF | TGTGCCTGGAGTCCGGGACAGGTTACTAATGAAAAACTGTTTTTT
TRBJ1-5 | TRBD1 | TRBV27 | NA | CASNRQGVNQPQHF | TGTGCCAGCAATCGACAGGGGGTCAATCAGCCCCAGCATTTT
TRBJ2-7 | TRBD2 | TRBV28 | once | CASSSPGLAVYEQYF | TGTGCCAGCAGTTCTCCGGGACTAGCGGTCTACGAGCAGTACTTC
TRBJ1-1 | NA | TRBV7-2 | NA | CASSLAQREPEAFF | TGTGCCAGCAGCTTAGCCCAGAGGGAACCTGAAGCTTTCTTT
TRBJ1-1 | NA | TRBV5-1 | NA | CASSSTRGTGIMNTEAFF | TGCGCCAGCAGCTCGACTCGCGGGACGGGGATTATGAACACTGAAGCTTTCTTT
TRBJ2-7 | NA | TRBV5-6 | NA | CASSLVGGYEQYF | TGTGCCAGCAGCCTGGTGGGGGGCTACGAGCAGTACTTC